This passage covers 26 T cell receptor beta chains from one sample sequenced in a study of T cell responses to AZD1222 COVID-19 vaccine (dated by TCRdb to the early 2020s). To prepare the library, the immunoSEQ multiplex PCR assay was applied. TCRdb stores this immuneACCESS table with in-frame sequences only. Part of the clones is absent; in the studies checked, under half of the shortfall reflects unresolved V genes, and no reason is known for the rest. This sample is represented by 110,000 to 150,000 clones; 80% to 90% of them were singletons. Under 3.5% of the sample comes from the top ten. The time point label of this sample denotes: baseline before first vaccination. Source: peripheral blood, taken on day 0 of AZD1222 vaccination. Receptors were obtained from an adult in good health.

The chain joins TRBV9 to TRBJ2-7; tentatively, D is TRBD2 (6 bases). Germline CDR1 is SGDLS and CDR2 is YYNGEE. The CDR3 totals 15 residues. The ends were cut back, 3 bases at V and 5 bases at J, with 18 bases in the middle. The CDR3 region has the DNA TGTGCCAGCAGCGGAGATAGCGGTTCCCTAAACGAGCAGTACTTC. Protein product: CASSGDSGSLNEQYF. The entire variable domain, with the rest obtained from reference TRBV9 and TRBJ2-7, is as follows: DSGVTQTPKHLITATGQRVTLRCSPRSGDLSVYWYQQSLDQGLQFLIQYYNGEERAKGNILERFSAQQFPDLHSELNLSSLELGDSALYFCASSGDSGSLNEQYFGPGTRLTVT.

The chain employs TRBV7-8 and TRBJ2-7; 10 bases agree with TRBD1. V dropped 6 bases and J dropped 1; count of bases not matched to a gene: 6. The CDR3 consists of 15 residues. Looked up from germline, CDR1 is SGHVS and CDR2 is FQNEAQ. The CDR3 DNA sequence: TGTGCCAGCAGATCGAGGACAGGGGGGTCCTACGAGCAGTACTTC. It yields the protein CASRSRTGGSYEQYF.

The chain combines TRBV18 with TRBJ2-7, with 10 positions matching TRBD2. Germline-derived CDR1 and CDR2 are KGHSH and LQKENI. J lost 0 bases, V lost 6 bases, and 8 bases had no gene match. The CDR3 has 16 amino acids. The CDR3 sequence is CASSLRASGSSYEQYF. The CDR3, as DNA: TGTGCCAGCTCCCTCAGGGCTAGCGGGAGCTCCTACGAGCAGTACTTC.

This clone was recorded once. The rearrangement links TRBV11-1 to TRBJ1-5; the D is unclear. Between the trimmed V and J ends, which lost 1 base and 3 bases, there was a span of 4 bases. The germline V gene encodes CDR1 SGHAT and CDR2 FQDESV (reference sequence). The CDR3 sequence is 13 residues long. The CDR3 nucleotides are TGTGCCAGCAGCTTAGAGACCAATCAGCCCCAGCATTTT. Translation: CASSLETNQPQHF.

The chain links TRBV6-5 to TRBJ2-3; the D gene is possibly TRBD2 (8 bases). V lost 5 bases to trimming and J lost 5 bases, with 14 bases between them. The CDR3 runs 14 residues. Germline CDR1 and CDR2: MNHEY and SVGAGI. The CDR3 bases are TGTGCCAGCAGTACAGGGGCGGGGGGAGATACGCAGTATTTT. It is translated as CASSTGAGGDTQYF.

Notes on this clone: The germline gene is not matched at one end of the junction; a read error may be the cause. CDR3 region: CASSQVHWTSSNEQFF. The CDR3 DNA reads TGTGCCAGCAGCCAAGTTCACTGGACCTCCTCCAATGAGCAGTTCTTC. The gene calls are TRBV4-2 and TRBJ2-1; D unclear. This CDR3 is 16 amino acids long. CDR1 is LGHNA and CDR2 is YNFKEQ in the germline V gene.

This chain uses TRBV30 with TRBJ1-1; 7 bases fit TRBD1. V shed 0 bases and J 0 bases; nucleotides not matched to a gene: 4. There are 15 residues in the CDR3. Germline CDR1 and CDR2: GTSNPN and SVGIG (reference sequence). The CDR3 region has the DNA TGTGCCTGGAGTGTACTGGGACAGTTGAACACTGAAGCTTTCTTT. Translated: CAWSVLGQLNTEAFF.

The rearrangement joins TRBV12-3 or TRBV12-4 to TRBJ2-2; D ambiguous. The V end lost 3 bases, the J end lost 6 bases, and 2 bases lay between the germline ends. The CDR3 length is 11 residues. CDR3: CASSFAGELFF. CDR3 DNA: TGTGCCAGCAGTTTTGCCGGGGAGCTGTTTTTT.

The CDR3 sequence: CASSLEGHTTDTQYF. The CDR3 DNA follows: TGTGCCAGCAGCTTGGAGGGACATACCACAGATACGCAGTATTTT. This rearrangement joins TRBV5-5 to TRBJ2-3, with TRBD1 as a possible D gene (6 bases). The V end lost 0 bases, the J end lost 2 bases, and 10 bases lay between the germline ends. Germline V CDR1 and CDR2: SGHKS, YYEKEE (reference sequence). The CDR3 is 15 amino acids.

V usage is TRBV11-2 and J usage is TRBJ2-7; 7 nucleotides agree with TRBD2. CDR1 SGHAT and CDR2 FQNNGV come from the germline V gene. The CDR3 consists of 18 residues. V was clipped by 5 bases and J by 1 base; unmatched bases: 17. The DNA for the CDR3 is TGTGCCAGCAGCCCCCTGGAGATGACTAGCTTCCGTTCCTACGAGCAGTACTTC. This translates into CASSPLEMTSFRSYEQYF.

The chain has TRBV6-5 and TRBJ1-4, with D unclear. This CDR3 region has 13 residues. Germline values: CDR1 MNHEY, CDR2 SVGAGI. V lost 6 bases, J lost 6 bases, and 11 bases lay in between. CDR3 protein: CASRATADEKLFF. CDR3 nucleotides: TGTGCCAGCAGGGCTACGGCGGATGAAAAACTGTTTTTT.

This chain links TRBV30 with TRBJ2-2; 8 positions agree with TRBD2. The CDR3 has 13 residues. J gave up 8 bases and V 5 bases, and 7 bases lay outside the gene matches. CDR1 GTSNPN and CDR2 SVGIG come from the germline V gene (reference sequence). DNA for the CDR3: TGTGCCTGGTCAAGCGGGAGTGCTGGGGAGCTGTTTTTT. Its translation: CAWSSGSAGELFF. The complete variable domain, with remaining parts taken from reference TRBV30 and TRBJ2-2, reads SQTIHQWPATLVQPVGSPLSLECTVEGTSNPNLYWYRQAAGRGLQLLFYSVGIGQISSEVPQNLSASRPQDRQFILSSKKLLLSDSGFYLCAWSSGSAGELFFGEGSRLTVL.

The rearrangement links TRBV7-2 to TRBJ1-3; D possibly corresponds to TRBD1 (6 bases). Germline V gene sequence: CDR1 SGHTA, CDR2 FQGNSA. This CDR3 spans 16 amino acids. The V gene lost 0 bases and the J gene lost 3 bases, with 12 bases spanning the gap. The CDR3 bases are TGTGCCAGCAGCTTAGCACCAGGGGTTCTTGGAAACACCATATATTTT. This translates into CASSLAPGVLGNTIYF.

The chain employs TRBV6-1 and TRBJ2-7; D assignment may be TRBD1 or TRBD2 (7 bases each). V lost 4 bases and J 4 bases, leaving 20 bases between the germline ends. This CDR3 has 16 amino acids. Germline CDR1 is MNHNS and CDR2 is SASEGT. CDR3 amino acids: CASSGVGGGGEYEQYF. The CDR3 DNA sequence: TGTGCCAGCAGTGGGGTCGGGGGAGGGGGCGAGTACGAGCAGTACTTC.

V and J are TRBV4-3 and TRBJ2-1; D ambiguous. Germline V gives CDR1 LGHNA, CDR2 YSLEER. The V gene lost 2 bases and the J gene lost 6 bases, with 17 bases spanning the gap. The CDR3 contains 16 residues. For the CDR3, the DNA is TGCGCCAGCAGCCAAAACCCGCTCGTACGTCTCAATGAGCAGTTCTTC. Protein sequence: CASSQNPLVRLNEQFF.

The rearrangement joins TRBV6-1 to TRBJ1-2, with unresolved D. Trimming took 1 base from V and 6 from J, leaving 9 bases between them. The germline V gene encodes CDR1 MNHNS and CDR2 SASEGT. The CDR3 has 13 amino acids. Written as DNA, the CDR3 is TGTGCCAGCAGTGAAGTGCGGTATGATGGCTACACCTTC. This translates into CASSEVRYDGYTF.

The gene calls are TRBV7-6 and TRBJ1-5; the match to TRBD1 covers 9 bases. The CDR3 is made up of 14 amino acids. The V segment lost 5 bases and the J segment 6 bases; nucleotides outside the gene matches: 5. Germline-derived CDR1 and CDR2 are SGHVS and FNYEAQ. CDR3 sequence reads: CASSPGTGSQPQHF. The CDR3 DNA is TGTGCCAGCAGCCCGGGGACAGGGAGTCAGCCCCAGCATTTT.

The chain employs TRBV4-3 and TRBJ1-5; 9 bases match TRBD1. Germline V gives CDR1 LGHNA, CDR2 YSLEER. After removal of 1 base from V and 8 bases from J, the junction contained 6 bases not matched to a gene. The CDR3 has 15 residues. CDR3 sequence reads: CASSQVRTGEEPQHF. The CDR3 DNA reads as TGCGCCAGCAGCCAAGTTAGGACAGGGGAGGAGCCCCAGCATTTT.

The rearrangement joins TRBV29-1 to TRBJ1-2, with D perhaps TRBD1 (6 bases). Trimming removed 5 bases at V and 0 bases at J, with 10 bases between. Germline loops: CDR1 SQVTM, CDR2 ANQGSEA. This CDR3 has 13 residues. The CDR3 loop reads CSVNRVPNYGYTF. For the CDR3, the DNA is TGCAGCGTTAACAGGGTACCTAACTATGGCTACACCTTC.

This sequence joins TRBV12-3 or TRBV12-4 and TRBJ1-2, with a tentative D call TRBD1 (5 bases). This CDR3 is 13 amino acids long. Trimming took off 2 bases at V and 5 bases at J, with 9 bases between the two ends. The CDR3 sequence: CASSLSKGYGYTF. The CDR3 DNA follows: TGTGCCAGCAGTTTATCAAAGGGGTATGGCTACACCTTC.

CDR3 bases: TGTGCCAGCAGGGTAGAGGGGGCACGCGTTGAAGCTTTCTTT. Its protein product is CASRVEGARVEAFF. V and J are TRBV28 and TRBJ1-1; TRBD1 aligns across 7 bases. V trimming: 6 bases; J trimming: 7 bases; junction bases outside the gene matches: 11. The germline CDR1 and CDR2 sequences are MDHEN and SYDVKM. This CDR3 contains 14 residues. Full variable domain (remainder filled in from reference TRBV28 and TRBJ1-1): DVKVTQSSRYLVKRTGEKVFLECVQDMDHENMFWYRQDPGLGLRLIYFSYDVKMKEKGDIPEGYSVSREKKERFSLILESASTNQTSMYLCASRVEGARVEAFFGQGTRLTVV.

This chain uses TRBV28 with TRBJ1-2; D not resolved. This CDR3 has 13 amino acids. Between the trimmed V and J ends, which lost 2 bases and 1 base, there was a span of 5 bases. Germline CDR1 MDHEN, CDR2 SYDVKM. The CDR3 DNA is TGTGCCAGCAGTTTAAACCTTAACTATGGCTACACCTTC. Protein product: CASSLNLNYGYTF.

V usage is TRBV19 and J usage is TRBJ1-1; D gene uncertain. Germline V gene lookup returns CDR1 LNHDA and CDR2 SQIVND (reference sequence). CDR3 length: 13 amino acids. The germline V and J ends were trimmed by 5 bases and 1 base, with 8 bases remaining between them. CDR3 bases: TGTGCCAGTAGTTTGACGGGGAACACTGAAGCTTTCTTT. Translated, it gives CASSLTGNTEAFF.

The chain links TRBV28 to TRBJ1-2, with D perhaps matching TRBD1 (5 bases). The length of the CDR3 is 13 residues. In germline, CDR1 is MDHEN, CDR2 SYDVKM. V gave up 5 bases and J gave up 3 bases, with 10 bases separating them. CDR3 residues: CASSIGTDYGYTF. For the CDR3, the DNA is TGTGCCAGCAGTATTGGGACCGACTATGGCTACACCTTC.

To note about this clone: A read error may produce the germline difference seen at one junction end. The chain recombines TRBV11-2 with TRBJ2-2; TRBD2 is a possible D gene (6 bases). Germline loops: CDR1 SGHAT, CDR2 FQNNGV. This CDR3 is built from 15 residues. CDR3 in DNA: TGTGCCAGCAGCTTAGTCGGCGGGAACACGGGGGAGCTGTTTTTT. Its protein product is CASSLVGGNTGELFF.

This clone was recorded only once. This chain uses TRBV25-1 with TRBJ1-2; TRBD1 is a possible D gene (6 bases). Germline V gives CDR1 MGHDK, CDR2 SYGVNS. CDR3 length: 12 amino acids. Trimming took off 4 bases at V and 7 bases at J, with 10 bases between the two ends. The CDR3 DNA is TGTGCCAGCAGTGCAGGGGCGGGTGGCTACACCTTC. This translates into CASSAGAGGYTF.